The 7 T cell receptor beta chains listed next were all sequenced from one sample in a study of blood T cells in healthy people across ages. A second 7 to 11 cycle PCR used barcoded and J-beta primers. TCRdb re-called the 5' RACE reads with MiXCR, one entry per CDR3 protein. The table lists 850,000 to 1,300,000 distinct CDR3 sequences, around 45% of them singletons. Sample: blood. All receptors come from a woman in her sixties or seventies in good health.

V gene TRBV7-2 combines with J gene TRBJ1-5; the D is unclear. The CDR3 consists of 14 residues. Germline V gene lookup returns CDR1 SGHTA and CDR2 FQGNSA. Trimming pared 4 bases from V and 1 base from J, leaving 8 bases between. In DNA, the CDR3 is TGTGCCAGCAGCTCCCTACGGAGCAATCAGCCCCAGCATTTT. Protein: CASSSLRSNQPQHF.

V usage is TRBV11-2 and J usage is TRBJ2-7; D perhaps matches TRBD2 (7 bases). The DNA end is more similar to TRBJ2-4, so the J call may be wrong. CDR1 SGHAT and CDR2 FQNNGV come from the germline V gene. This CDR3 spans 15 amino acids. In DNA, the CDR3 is TGTGCCAGCAGTTGGGCCGCAGGGGCGGGGGTCATTCAGTACTTC. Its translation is CASSWAAGAGVIQYF.

CDR3 region: CAISATGEGDIQYF. CDR3 in DNA: TGTGCCATCAGTGCCACAGGGGAAGGAGACATTCAGTACTTC. The chain combines TRBV10-3 with TRBJ2-4; 7 nucleotides match TRBD1. The ends lost 4 bases at V and 8 bases at J; junction bases unmatched: 8. In germline, CDR1 is ENHRY, CDR2 SYGVKD. The CDR3 loop spans 14 amino acids.

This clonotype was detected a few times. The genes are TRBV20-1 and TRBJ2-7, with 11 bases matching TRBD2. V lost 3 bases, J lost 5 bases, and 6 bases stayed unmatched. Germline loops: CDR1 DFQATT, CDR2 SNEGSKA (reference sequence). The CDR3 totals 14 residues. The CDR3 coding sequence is TGCAGTGCTAGGCCTAGCGGGAGGCATAACGAGCAGTACTTC. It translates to CSARPSGRHNEQYF.

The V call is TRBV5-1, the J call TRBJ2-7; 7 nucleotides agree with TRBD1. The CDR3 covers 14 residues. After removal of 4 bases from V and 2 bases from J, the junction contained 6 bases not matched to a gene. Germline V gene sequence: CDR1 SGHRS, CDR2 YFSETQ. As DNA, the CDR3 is TGCGCCAGCAGCAAGGACAGGTTGGCCTACGAGCAGTACTTC. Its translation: CASSKDRLAYEQYF.

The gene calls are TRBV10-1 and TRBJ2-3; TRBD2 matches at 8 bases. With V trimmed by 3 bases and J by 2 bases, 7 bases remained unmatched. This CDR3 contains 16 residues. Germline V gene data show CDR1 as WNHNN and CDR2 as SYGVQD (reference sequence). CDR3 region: CASSELLAETTDTQYF. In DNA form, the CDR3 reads TGCGCCAGCAGTGAATTACTAGCGGAGACCACAGATACGCAGTATTTT.

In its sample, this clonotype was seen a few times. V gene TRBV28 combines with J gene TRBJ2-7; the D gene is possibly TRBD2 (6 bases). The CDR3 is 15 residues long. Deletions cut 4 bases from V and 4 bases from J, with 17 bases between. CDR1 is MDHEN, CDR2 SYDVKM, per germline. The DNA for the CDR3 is TGTGCCAGCAGTTCCCTAGGAGGGATTATTTACGAGCAGTACTTC. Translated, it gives CASSSLGGIIYEQYF.